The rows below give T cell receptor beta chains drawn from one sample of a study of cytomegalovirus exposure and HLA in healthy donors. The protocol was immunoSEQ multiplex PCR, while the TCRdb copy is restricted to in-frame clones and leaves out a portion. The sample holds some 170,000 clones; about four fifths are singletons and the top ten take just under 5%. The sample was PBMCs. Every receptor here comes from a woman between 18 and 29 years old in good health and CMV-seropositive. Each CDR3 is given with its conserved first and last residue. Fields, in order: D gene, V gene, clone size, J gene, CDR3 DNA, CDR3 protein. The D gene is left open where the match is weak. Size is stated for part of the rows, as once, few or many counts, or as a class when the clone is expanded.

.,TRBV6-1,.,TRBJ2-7,TGTGCCAGCAGTGAGGGTAGGGGACACTCCTACGAGCAGTACTTC,CASSEGRGHSYEQYF
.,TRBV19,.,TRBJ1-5,TGTGCCAGTAGTATTTTCAGGGGTAATCAGCCCCAGCATTTT,CASSIFRGNQPQHF
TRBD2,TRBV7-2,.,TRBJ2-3,TGTGCCAGCAGCTTATCGGCTAGCGGCTCAGGTACGGATACGCAGTATTTT,CASSLSASGSGTDTQYF
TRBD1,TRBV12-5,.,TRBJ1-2,TGTGCTAGTGGTTTGGTACTGGGGCGGACAGGGCCTAACTATGGCTACACCTTC,CASGLVLGRTGPNYGYTF
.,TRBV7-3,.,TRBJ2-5,TGTGCCAGCAGCTGGACAGGGAGGGGAGAGACCCAGTACTTC,CASSWTGRGETQYF
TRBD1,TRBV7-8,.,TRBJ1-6,TGTGCCAGCAGCTTACTCCAGGGGGCAAACTCACCCCTCCACTTT,CASSLLQGANSPLHF
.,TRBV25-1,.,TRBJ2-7,TGTGCCAGCAGTGTCTACGGCGAGCAGTACTTC,CASSVYGEQYF
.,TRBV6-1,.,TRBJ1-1,TGTGCCAGCAGTGCACAGGGAAGGACTGAAGCTTTCTTT,CASSAQGRTEAFF
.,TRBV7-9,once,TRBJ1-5,TGTGCCAGCAGCTTCGGGGTTGGCAATCAGCCCCAGCATTTT,CASSFGVGNQPQHF
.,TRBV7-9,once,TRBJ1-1,TGTGCCAGCAGCTTAGCCGGGGGGTTGAACACTGAAGCTTTCTTT,CASSLAGGLNTEAFF
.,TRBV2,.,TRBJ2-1,TGTGCCAGCAGTGAATCGACTCTCGACTCCTACAATGAGCAGTTCTTC,CASSESTLDSYNEQFF
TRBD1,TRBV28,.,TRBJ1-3,TGTGCCAGCAGCCGGCCAGGGGGCAAAGGAAACACCATATATTTT,CASSRPGGKGNTIYF
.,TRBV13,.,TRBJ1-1,TGTGCCAGCAGCTTAGGGCGGGGAGAATGGACTGAAGCTTTCTTT,CASSLGRGEWTEAFF
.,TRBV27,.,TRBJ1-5,TGTGCCAGCAGTTTAACCCCTCGGGGGGATCAGCCCCAGCATTTT,CASSLTPRGDQPQHF
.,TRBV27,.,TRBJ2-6,TGTGCCAGCAGTTCACGGGGTAATGGGGCCAACGTCCTGACTTTC,CASSSRGNGANVLTF
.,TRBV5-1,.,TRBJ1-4,TGCGCCAGCAGCGACATAGGGGGAGAAAAACTGTTTTTT,CASSDIGGEKLFF
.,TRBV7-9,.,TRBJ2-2,TGTGCCAGCAGCTTCACAGGGATCAACGGGGAGCTGTTTTTT,CASSFTGINGELFF
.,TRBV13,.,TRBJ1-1,TGTGCCAGCGGAGGAAGGGCTCAGCCTGAAGCTTTCTTT,CASGGRAQPEAFF
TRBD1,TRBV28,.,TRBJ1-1,TGTGCCAGTTACCGGGACAGGCTTAACACTGAAGCTTTCTTT,CASYRDRLNTEAFF
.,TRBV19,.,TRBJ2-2,TGTGCCAGTAGTACCCGGCGCGGGGGCCAAAACACCGGGGAGCTGTTTTTT,CASSTRRGGQNTGELFF
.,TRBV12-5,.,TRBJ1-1,TGTGCTAGTGGTTTGGTACTAAGACTGAACACTGAAGCTTTCTTT,CASGLVLRLNTEAFF
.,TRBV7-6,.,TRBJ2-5,TGTGCCAGCAGCCTAGGTACCAGGTTACAAGAGACCCAGTACTTC,CASSLGTRLQETQYF
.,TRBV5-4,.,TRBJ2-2,TGTGCCAGCTCGCGGACCGGGGAGCTGTTTTTT,CASSRTGELFF
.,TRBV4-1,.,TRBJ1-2,TGCGCCAGCAGCCCCCGACAGTCCCAAGGGGGAGGCTACACCTTC,CASSPRQSQGGGYTF
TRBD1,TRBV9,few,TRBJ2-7,TGTGCCAGCAGCGAGGGGGACAGGGGGTCCTACGAGCAGTACTTC,CASSEGDRGSYEQYF
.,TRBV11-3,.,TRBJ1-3,TGTGCCAGCAGCTTAGGTGGAGATGGAAACACCATATATTTT,CASSLGGDGNTIYF
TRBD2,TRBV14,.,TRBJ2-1,TGTGCCAGCAGCCCTAGTTTTTTGCGACTAGCGTTTCATGAGCAGTTCTTC,CASSPSFLRLAFHEQFF
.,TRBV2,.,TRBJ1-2,TGTGCCAGCAGCCTCTTGAGAGGCCATGGCTACACCTTC,CASSLLRGHGYTF
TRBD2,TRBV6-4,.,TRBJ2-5,TGTGCCAGCAGTGAGCGGGGGGGGCCCAGAGAGACCCAGTACTTC,CASSERGGPRETQYF
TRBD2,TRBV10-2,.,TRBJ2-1,TGCGCCAGCAGTCTGGCGGGAGGGAACAATGAGCAGTTCTTC,CASSLAGGNNEQFF
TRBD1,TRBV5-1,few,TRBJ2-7,TGCGCCAGCAGCCGACAGGGAACCCACGAGCAGTACTTC,CASSRQGTHEQYF
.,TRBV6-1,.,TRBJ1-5,TGTGCCAGCAGTGAACAGGGTGGCCAGCCCCAGCATTTT,CASSEQGGQPQHF
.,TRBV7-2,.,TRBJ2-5,TGTGCCAGCAGCTCGCCCGGTAGCGGAGAGACCCAGTACTTC,CASSSPGSGETQYF
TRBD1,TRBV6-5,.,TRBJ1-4,TGTGCCAGCAGTCCGGGACAGGTGAATGAAAAACTGTTTTTT,CASSPGQVNEKLFF
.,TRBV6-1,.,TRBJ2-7,TGTGCCAGCAGTGAAACAGTTTCCTACGAGCAGTACTTC,CASSETVSYEQYF
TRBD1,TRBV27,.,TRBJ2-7,TGTGCCAGCAGTTTTGACAGGGGTTACGAGCAGTACTTC,CASSFDRGYEQYF
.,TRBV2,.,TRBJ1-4,TGTGCCAGCAGCCCGTACGGAGGGGAAAAACTGTTTTTT,CASSPYGGEKLFF
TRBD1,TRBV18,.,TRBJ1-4,TGTGCCAGCTCACCCCCGGGACAGGTTCGTGAAAAACTGTTTTTT,CASSPPGQVREKLFF
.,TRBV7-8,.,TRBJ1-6,TGTGCCAGCAGCCCGCGGGAGACGACCTATAATTCACCCCTCCACTTT,CASSPRETTYNSPLHF
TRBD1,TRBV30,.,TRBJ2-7,TGTGCCTGGTCACAGGGGATGGACGAGCAGTACTTC,CAWSQGMDEQYF
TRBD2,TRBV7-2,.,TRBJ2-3,TGTGCCAGCAGCTTAGGGGCGGGGGGACTCACAGATACGCAGTATTTT,CASSLGAGGLTDTQYF
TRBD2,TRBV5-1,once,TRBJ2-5,TGCGCCAGCAGCTTGGATGGGGGAGGGGAGGAGACCCAGTACTTC,CASSLDGGGEETQYF
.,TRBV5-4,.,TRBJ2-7,TGTGCCAGCAGCCCAGAATCTCAGGTCCAGAACGAGCAGTACTTC,CASSPESQVQNEQYF
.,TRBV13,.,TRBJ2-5,TGTGCCAGCAGCCCAACCCGGGGGAGGCAAGAGACCCAGTACTTC,CASSPTRGRQETQYF
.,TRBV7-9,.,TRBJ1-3,TGTGCCAGCAGCGAACGGGATGGAGGAAACACCATATATTTT,CASSERDGGNTIYF
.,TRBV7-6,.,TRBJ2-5,TGTGCCAGCAACTCCCCCGGGGGTTCCCAAGAGACCCAGTACTTC,CASNSPGGSQETQYF